This passage covers 2 T cell receptor beta chains from one sample sequenced in a study of blood T cell repertoires in COVID-19 (dated by TCRdb to 2019 to 2021). Receptors were amplified or captured by the immunoSEQ multiplex PCR assay. TCRdb obtained this table from immuneACCESS and retained in-frame rearrangements with V and J assigned. These tables miss some clones; where compared with another copy, unresolved V genes account for less than half of the shortfall, and the remainder is unexplained. Recorded for this sample are roughly 60,000 clones; almost 90% of them occurred a single time. The top ten hold about 8.5% of the sample. Source material: peripheral blood. These receptors all stem from a man aged 55 to 69 with active COVID-19.

The chain employs TRBV27 and TRBJ2-7, with 10 bases that match TRBD1. Germline V lookup: CDR1 MNHEY, CDR2 SMNVEV (reference sequence). V was clipped by 2 bases and J by 5 bases; unmatched bases: 6. This CDR3 is built from 15 residues. The DNA of the CDR3 is TGTGCCAGCAGTTTAAGGGGACAGGGGTATCACGAGCAGTACTTC. It translates to CASSLRGQGYHEQYF.

The chain joins TRBV3-1 (or the pseudogene TRBV3-2) to TRBJ1-3; D is unclear. Trimming took off 1 base at V and 4 bases at J, with 5 bases between the two ends. Germline V gene lookup returns CDR1 LGHDT and CDR2 YNNKEL (reference sequence). This CDR3 is built from 13 residues. The DNA of the CDR3 is TGTGCCAGCAGCCAAGCAGTGGGAAACACCATATATTTT. It specifies CASSQAVGNTIYF.